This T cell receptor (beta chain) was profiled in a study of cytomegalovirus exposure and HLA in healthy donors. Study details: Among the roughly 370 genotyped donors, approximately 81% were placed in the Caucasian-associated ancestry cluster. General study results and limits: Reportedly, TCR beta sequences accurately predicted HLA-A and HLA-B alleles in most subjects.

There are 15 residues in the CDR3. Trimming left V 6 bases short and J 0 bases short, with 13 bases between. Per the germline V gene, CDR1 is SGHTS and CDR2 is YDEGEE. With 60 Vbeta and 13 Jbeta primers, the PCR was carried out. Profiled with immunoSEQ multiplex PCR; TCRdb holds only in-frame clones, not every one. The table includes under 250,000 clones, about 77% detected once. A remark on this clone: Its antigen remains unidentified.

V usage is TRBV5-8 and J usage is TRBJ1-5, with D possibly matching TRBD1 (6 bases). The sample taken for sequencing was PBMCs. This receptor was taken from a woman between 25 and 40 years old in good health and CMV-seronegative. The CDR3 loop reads CASNPGQISNQPQHF. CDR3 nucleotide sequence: TGTGCCAGCAACCCCGGACAGATTAGCAATCAGCCCCAGCATTTT.